The sequence of this TCR beta chain was determined in a study of identifying expanded T cells in peripheral blood. Points from the study as a whole: Approximately two-week clone count variance significantly increased as total template count grew. Technical replicates showed approximately 1.2 changed clones; roughly two weeks roughly 16; four weeks 19.

This CDR3 spans 16 amino acids. The V gene end was trimmed by 7 bases and the J gene end by 3 bases; junction bases not matched to a gene: 14. Germline assignment: CDR1 LNHDA and CDR2 SQIVND (reference sequence). Assay used: immunoSEQ multiplex PCR; TCRdb lists only in-frame clones, some missing. The table includes approximately 120,000 clones, roughly 90% detected once. Collection occurred without any documented infections or immune events in donors. Turning to this clone: The antigen remains unidentified.

The source is a person aged 18-69 years in good health. The sample taken for sequencing was blood. The V call is TRBV19, the J call TRBJ1-2; 7 bases fit TRBD1. The CDR3 region is CASTLGVRDSDYGYTF. CDR3 DNA: TGTGCCAGTACCCTTGGTGTCCGGGACAGCGACTATGGCTACACCTTC.